The entry below describes one T cell receptor beta chain. This clonotype was observed many times. Its recognized antigen is unknown. No quality values exist for individual bases; no much larger clone is one base distant. This entry is derived from a study of T cells in Graves' hyperthyroidism and ophthalmopathy (dated by TCRdb to 2018 to 2020). Study-wide context: TCR V-J signatures able to tell the groups apart were searched for in a discovery cohort of about a hundred patients, of whom fewer than 45 had Graves' ophthalmopathy and about 60 had stable Graves' hyperthyroidism. Prospective prediction of ophthalmopathy was tested in an independent validation cohort of approximately 19 hyperthyroidism patients and approximately 17 patients who later progressed to ophthalmopathy. The 100 or so discovery patients were divided at random into training and test sets in a 7:3 ratio. Following sampling, methimazole starting at 30 mg daily was given to hyperthyroidism patients, and high-dose intravenous methylprednisolone was given to ophthalmopathy patients. The paper describes TCR Vbeta CDR3 sequencing of about 140 peripheral blood samples, made up of 43 ophthalmopathy patients, more than 70 hyperthyroidism patients and 17 progressor patients. The study also compared thyroid tissue and blood T-cell repertoires from roughly six Graves' hyperthyroidism patients. Here is what the overall study found, with its caveats: No statistical method was used to set the sample size in advance, and investigators knew the group allocation. Blood samples also contained most of the expanded thyroid clonotypes (frequency above 0.001), which suggests that blood repertoires may reflect thyroid immune responses. Ophthalmopathy was separated from stable hyperthyroidism by a 13 V-J signature model, with about 86% sensitivity and about 81% specificity obtained in cross-validation and 80%/75% obtained in testing. During validation, the model predicted progression to ophthalmopathy a median of approximately 6 months ahead of onset, with around 70% sensitivity and 72% to 80% specificity.

V is pruned by 2 bases and J by 6 bases, leaving 3 bases of the junction without a gene match. The cysteine opens and the phenylalanine closes a CDR3 of 13 amino acids. Only CDR3 DNA is held: 39 bases, read in frame from base 1. The germline V gene sets CDR1 to SGHTA and CDR2 to FQGNSA. The TCR beta CDR3 regions were amplified from RNA transcripts. The TCR CDR3 was subjected to a first round of RT-PCR using the HTBI primer set and the Qiagen OneStep RT-PCR kit. The libraries were constructed in a second round of multiplex PCR and then size-selected and purified. Libraries were sequenced paired-end with 100 bp reads on an Illumina HiSeq2000. In the paper's pipeline: SOAPnuke was used to process the raw data, removing reads that contained adapters or uncalled bases, had a mean Phred below 15, or lacked an exact match to the constant primer or identifier. COPE v1.2.5 was used to merge the high-quality paired reads, and each unique nucleotide sequence was defined as a clonotype. Clonotypes were aligned to IMGT TRBV, TRBD and TRBJ reference segments using MiTCR v1.1. The analysis was restricted to V-J combinations with a frequency above 0.0001, which together covered 99% to 99.2% of the repertoires. The TCS score was defined as F50 (clonal expansion) divided by E x V (chaos), with BLOSUM62-based TCRdist calculated between CDR3 peptides within each V-J. Welch's t-statistics and random forest reduced several hundred V-J features to under 15, which were used in a naive Bayes classifier (R e1071). The Morisita-Horn index was used to measure how similar the thyroid and blood repertoires were. TCRdb reprocessing: public reads trimmed at Q25 with fastp, clones called with MiXCR, in-frame beta chains kept. Every CDR3 protein is listed once, alongside the most common genes and DNA of its rows. None of the V and J calls come from the authors' own analysis; TCRdb made them. The sample table shows roughly 49,000 distinct CDR3 sequences, and approximately 53% are seen once. The top ten hold under 35% of the sample.

Stable Graves' hyperthyroidism was defined as no progression to ophthalmopathy during 18 months of follow-up. Hyperthyroidism patients were newly diagnosed, with disease duration under 2 months, and aged 18 to 65 years. Patients with uncontrolled infections, other autoimmune diseases, pregnancy or lactation were excluded. Diagnoses relied on clinical symptoms, serum thyroxine and TRAb, thyroid ultrasound and orbital computed tomography. Total RNA was extracted with Trizol reagent, and quality was checked on an Agilent 2100 Bioanalyzer. This clonotype was obtained from a young man with Graves' hyperthyroidism. Material for sequencing was peripheral blood or thyroid tissue (not recorded which). Rearrangement joined TRBV7-2 to TRBJ1-2, with 7 middle bases fitting TRBD1. The nucleotide sequence reads as follows: TGTGCCAGCAGCTTAACAGGGGTGGATGGCTACACCTTC. Translated, it reads CASSLTGVDGYTF.